The 8 T cell receptor beta chains below come from one sample, sequenced in a study of blood T cell repertoires in COVID-19. TCRdb's table, derived via immunoSEQ multiplex PCR, lists solely in-frame clones and lacks some. Here the sample spans about 54,000 clones, around 87% being singletons. Sequenced input: peripheral blood. These receptors all stem from a man in his fifties or sixties with active COVID-19.

This chain connects TRBV2 to TRBJ2-7; 7 bases agree with TRBD1. V trimming: 3 bases; J trimming: 7 bases; junction bases outside the gene matches: 9. This CDR3 region has 14 residues. Germline CDR1 reads SNHLY; CDR2 reads FYNNEI. The CDR3: CASSDPTGVGEQYF. The CDR3 region has the DNA TGTGCCAGCAGTGATCCCACAGGGGTGGGTGAGCAGTACTTC. The variable domain in full, with the rest retrieved from reference TRBV2 and TRBJ2-7, is EPEVTQTPSHQVTQMGQEVILRCVPISNHLYFYWYRQILGQKVEFLVSFYNNEISEKSEIFDDQFSVERPDGSNFTLKIRSTKLEDSAMYFCASSDPTGVGEQYFGPGTRLTVT.

The V call is TRBV5-6, the J call TRBJ2-1; TRBD1 agrees at 7 bases. The germline gives CDR1 SGHDT, CDR2 YYEEEE. This CDR3 contains 14 residues. The trim removed 0 bases at V and 7 bases at J, leaving 4 bases unmatched. In DNA, the CDR3 is TGTGCCAGCAGCTTGGTGGGGACAGCAAATGAGCAGTTCTTC. Protein: CASSLVGTANEQFF.

The chain is built from TRBV2 and TRBJ2-7; D is uncertain. The ends were cut back, 3 bases at V and 2 bases at J, with 8 bases in the middle. Germline CDR1 SNHLY, CDR2 FYNNEI. The CDR3 consists of 13 residues. The CDR3 sequence: CASSDRSTYEQYF. The CDR3 DNA follows: TGTGCCAGCAGTGACAGGTCAACCTACGAGCAGTACTTC. Supplemented by reference TRBV2 and TRBJ2-7, the full variable domain reads EPEVTQTPSHQVTQMGQEVILRCVPISNHLYFYWYRQILGQKVEFLVSFYNNEISEKSEIFDDQFSVERPDGSNFTLKIRSTKLEDSAMYFCASSDRSTYEQYFGPGTRLTVT.

The rearrangement uses TRBV18 and TRBJ2-5, with 11 positions matching TRBD1. Germline CDR1 reads KGHSH; CDR2 reads LQKENI. This CDR3 comprises 16 residues. Trimming removed 0 bases from V and 4 bases from J; junction bases left unmatched: 4. The CDR3 coding sequence is TGTGCCAGCTCACCACCAGGACAGGGGGCCGGAGAGACCCAGTACTTC. This encodes CASSPPGQGAGETQYF.

CDR3 bases: TGTGCCAGCAGCAAATCGTTAGCGGGAGGTGAGCAGTTCTTC. Translated, it gives CASSKSLAGGEQFF. The chain combines TRBV5-4 with TRBJ2-1; 10 bases align to TRBD2. Germline V gene lookup returns CDR1 SGHNT and CDR2 YYREEE (reference sequence). CDR3 length: 14 residues. Unmatched junction bases numbered 7, after V lost 4 bases and J lost 9 bases.

The chain recombines TRBV7-9 with TRBJ1-1; TRBD1 might be the D (5 bases). Germline loops: CDR1 SEHNR, CDR2 FQNEAQ (reference sequence). Trimming cost V 1 base and J 7 bases, with 10 bases left between them. The CDR3 is made up of 13 amino acids. The CDR3 protein is CASSLGGSSEAFF. CDR3 DNA: TGTGCCAGCAGCTTAGGGGGCTCGAGTGAAGCTTTCTTT.

In this sample, this clone turned up a few times. The CDR3: CASSPDRRNTEAFF. In nucleotides, the CDR3 is TGTGCCAGCAGCCCCGACAGGAGGAACACTGAAGCTTTCTTT. The chain links TRBV7-2 to TRBJ1-1; a weak D match, TRBD1 (6 bases). V was cut by 5 bases and J by 1 base, with 11 bases left in between. Germline V CDR1 and CDR2: SGHTA, FQGNSA. The CDR3 sequence is 14 residues long.

The V gene is TRBV4-2, the J gene TRBJ2-5; the match to TRBD2 covers 7 bases. This CDR3 has 17 residues. Germline CDR1 and CDR2: LGHNA and YNFKEQ. Trimming removed 2 bases from V and 5 bases from J; junction bases left unmatched: 14. This CDR3 is CASSQNLAAGASETQYF. As DNA, the CDR3 is TGTGCCAGCAGCCAAAACCTAGCGGCGGGAGCTTCGGAGACCCAGTACTTC.